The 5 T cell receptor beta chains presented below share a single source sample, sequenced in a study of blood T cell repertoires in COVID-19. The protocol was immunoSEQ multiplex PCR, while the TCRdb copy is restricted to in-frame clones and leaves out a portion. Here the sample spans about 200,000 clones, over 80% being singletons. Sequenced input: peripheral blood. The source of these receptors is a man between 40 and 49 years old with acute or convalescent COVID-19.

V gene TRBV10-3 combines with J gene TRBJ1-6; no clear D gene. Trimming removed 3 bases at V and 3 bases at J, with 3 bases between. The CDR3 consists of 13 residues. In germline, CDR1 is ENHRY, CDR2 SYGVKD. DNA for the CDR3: TGTGCCATCAGTGACAGCTATAATTCACCCCTCCACTTT. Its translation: CAISDSYNSPLHF.

The CDR3 spells CASSDAGEGFGYTF. CDR3 DNA: TGTGCCAGCAGCGACGCAGGGGAGGGCTTTGGCTACACCTTC. The chain couples TRBV7-8 to TRBJ1-2; perhaps TRBD1 as D (6 bases). Germline V gene lookup returns CDR1 SGHVS and CDR2 FQNEAQ. The V end was cut by 5 bases, the J end by 7 bases, with 17 bases between. There are 14 residues in the CDR3. The variable domain in full, with the rest retrieved from reference TRBV7-8 and TRBJ1-2, is GAGVSQSPRYKVAKRGQDVALRCDPISGHVSLFWYQQALGQGPEFLTYFQNEAQLDKSGLPSDRFFAERPEGSVSTLKIQRTQQEDSAVYLCASSDAGEGFGYTFGSGTRLTVV.

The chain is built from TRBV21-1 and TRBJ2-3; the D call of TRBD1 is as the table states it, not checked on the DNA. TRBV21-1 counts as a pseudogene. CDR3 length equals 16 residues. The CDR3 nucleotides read TGTGCCAGCAGCACTTCGACACCCCTAGCACAGGGTACGCAGTATTTT. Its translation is CASSTSTPLAQGTQYF.

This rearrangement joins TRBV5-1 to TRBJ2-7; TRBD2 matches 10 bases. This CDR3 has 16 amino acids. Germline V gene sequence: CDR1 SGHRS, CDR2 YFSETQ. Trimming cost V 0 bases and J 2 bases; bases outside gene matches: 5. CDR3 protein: CASSLGLLAGTYEQYF. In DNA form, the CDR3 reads TGCGCCAGCAGCTTGGGATTACTAGCGGGGACCTACGAGCAGTACTTC. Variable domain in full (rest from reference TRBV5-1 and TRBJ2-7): KAGVTQTPRYLIKTRGQQVTLSCSPISGHRSVSWYQQTPGQGLQFLFEYFSETQRNKGNFPGRFSGRQFSNSRSEMNVSTLELGDSALYLCASSLGLLAGTYEQYFGPGTRLTVT.

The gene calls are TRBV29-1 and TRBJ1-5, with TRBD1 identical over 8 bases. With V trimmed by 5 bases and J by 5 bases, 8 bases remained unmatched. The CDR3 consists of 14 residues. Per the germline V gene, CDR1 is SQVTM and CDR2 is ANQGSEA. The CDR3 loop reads CSVTTDRVDQPQHF. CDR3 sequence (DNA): TGCAGCGTTACTACGGACAGGGTGGATCAGCCCCAGCATTTT. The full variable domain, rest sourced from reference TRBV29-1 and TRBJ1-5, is SAVISQKPSRDICQRGTSLTIQCQVDSQVTMMFWYRQQPGQSLTLIATANQGSEATYESGFVIDKFPISRPNLTFSTLTVSNMSPEDSSIYLCSVTTDRVDQPQHFGDGTRLSIL.